A single sample gave rise to the 18 T cell receptor beta chains below, sequenced in a study of PD-L1 blockade in urothelial cancer. Produced via immunoSEQ multiplex PCR; TCRdb's table is partial and in-frame only. The data hold 70,000 or so clones, with around nine tenths observed a single time. The sample was PBMCs, taken around atezolizumab (anti-PD-L1) treatment. The receptors stem from a man between 60 and 75 years old with urothelial cancer.

This clone has a single count. This CDR3 is CASSLEGAFKFF. The CDR3 DNA is TGTGCCAGCAGCTTAGAGGGGGCTTTTAAGTTCTTC. The chain recombines TRBV7-9 with TRBJ2-1, with 7 positions matching TRBD1. After removal of 1 base from V and 14 bases from J, the junction contained 5 bases not matched to a gene. Per the germline V gene, CDR1 is SEHNR and CDR2 is FQNEAQ (reference sequence). There are 12 residues in the CDR3.

This CDR3 reads CASSSEGVQETQYF. The DNA of the CDR3 is TGCGCCAGCAGCTCCGAGGGGGTTCAAGAGACCCAGTACTTC. V usage is TRBV5-1 and J usage is TRBJ2-5; possible D gene TRBD1, 6 bases. The germline V gene has CDR1 SGHRS and CDR2 YFSETQ. V lost 3 bases and J lost 2, with 11 bases in between. The CDR3 totals 14 residues.

The chain recombines TRBV5-6 with TRBJ1-2; D remains unclear. Trimming took off 4 bases at V and 4 bases at J, with 11 bases between the two ends. The germline gives CDR1 SGHDT, CDR2 YYEEEE. The CDR3 loop spans 13 amino acids. CDR3 loop: CASSPHGLYGYTF. CDR3 nucleotide sequence: TGTGCCAGCAGCCCCCATGGACTCTATGGCTACACCTTC.

The chain couples TRBV5-1 to TRBJ1-2, with a tentative D call TRBD1 (5 bases). Germline values: CDR1 SGHRS, CDR2 YFSETQ. CDR3 length equals 15 residues. Trimming stripped 3 bases from V and 0 bases from J, with 12 bases between. This CDR3 reads CASSSTGLANYGYTF. The CDR3 DNA reads TGCGCCAGCAGCTCTACAGGATTAGCTAACTATGGCTACACCTTC.

V usage is TRBV5-6 and J usage is TRBJ2-1; 12 nucleotides line up with TRBD2. The CDR3 extends over 15 amino acids. The trim removed 4 bases at V and 2 bases at J, leaving 1 base unmatched. Germline V gene lookup returns CDR1 SGHDT and CDR2 YYEEEE. CDR3 DNA: TGTGCCAGCAGCCGGACTAGCGGGACCTACAATGAGCAGTTCTTC. This codes for CASSRTSGTYNEQFF.

The chain uses TRBV7-7 and TRBJ2-5; 11 bases line up with TRBD2. The V gene's germline CDR1 is SSHAT and CDR2 FNYEAQ (reference sequence). V was clipped by 5 bases and J by 5 bases; unmatched bases: 7. CDR3 size: 15 residues. The CDR3 region is CASSQTGTSGETQYF. The CDR3 bases are TGTGCCAGCAGCCAGACCGGGACTAGCGGTGAGACCCAGTACTTC.

The rearrangement links TRBV19 to TRBJ2-7; D may be TRBD1 (5 bases). Between the trimmed V and J ends, which lost 6 bases and 3 bases, there was a span of 21 bases. From germline, CDR1 is LNHDA and CDR2 SQIVND (reference sequence). The CDR3 totals 16 residues. The CDR3 nucleotides are TGTGCCAGTAGGGTTCACAGGAACGGGCCGCTCTACGAGCAGTACTTC. It encodes CASRVHRNGPLYEQYF.

The CDR3, as DNA: TGTGCCAGCAGTCGGGTAGGGGAATCTGGAAACACCATATATTTT. This encodes CASSRVGESGNTIYF. The chain combines TRBV9 with TRBJ1-3; perhaps TRBD1 as D (5 bases). Between the trimmed V and J ends, which lost 5 bases and 1 base, there was a span of 13 bases. The CDR3 has 15 amino acids. CDR1 and CDR2 from the germline V gene are SGDLS and YYNGEE. The whole variable domain, remainder taken from reference TRBV9 and TRBJ1-3, is DSGVTQTPKHLITATGQRVTLRCSPRSGDLSVYWYQQSLDQGLQFLIQYYNGEERAKGNILERFSAQQFPDLHSELNLSSLELGDSALYFCASSRVGESGNTIYFGEGSWLTVV.

The chain links TRBV6-5 to TRBJ2-1, with TRBD1 as a possible D gene (5 bases). The germline V gene encodes CDR1 MNHEY and CDR2 SVGAGI. The CDR3 has 14 residues. V lost 2 bases and J 3 bases, leaving 8 bases between the germline ends. As DNA, the CDR3 is TGTGCCAGCAGTTACGTAGACAGCTACAATGAGCAGTTCTTC. As protein: CASSYVDSYNEQFF.

The chain combines TRBV9 with TRBJ2-3, with D perhaps TRBD1 (6 bases). From germline, CDR1 is SGDLS and CDR2 YYNGEE. Trimming shortened V by 1 base and J by 2 bases, and 8 bases separated the two germline ends. The CDR3 extends over 14 amino acids. For the CDR3, the DNA is TGTGCCAGCAGCGTAAGGGGGTCCACAGATACGCAGTATTTT. It yields the protein CASSVRGSTDTQYF.

J is TRBJ2-3 and V is TRBV11-2; TRBD2 agrees at 14 bases. Germline assignment: CDR1 SGHAT and CDR2 FQNNGV. The CDR3 runs to 18 residues. The V and J ends lost 5 bases and 0 bases, in that order; junction bases with no gene match: 7. The CDR3 protein is CASSARLAGGTSTDTQYF. DNA of the CDR3: TGTGCCAGCAGCGCCCGACTAGCGGGGGGGACTAGCACAGATACGCAGTATTTT.

The V call is TRBV6-1, the J call TRBJ1-2; D unresolved. CDR1 and CDR2 from the germline V gene are MNHNS and SASEGT. V shed 6 bases and J shed 8 bases, with 22 bases lying between them. This CDR3 is built from 15 residues. DNA for the CDR3: TGTGCCAGCAGGTCCTTGGGAGGCTCTACGGAGGGCTACACCTTC. As protein: CASRSLGGSTEGYTF.

The chain employs TRBV5-8 and TRBJ1-1; 11 nucleotides line up with TRBD1. The CDR3 is made up of 13 amino acids. CDR1 is SGHTS and CDR2 is YDEGEE in the germline V gene. With V trimmed by 4 bases and J by 11 bases, 7 bases remained unmatched. The CDR3 protein is CASSRDRGYGAFF. In nucleotides, the CDR3 is TGTGCCAGCAGCCGGGACAGGGGGTACGGGGCTTTCTTT.

The V and J genes are TRBV25-1 and TRBJ2-5, with D tentatively TRBD1 (6 bases). CDR1 and CDR2 (germline): MGHDK, SYGVNS. Trimming left V 3 bases short and J 5 bases short, with 13 bases between. The CDR3 length is 14 residues. The CDR3 sequence: CASSDPGQGETQYF. DNA of the CDR3: TGTGCCAGCAGTGACCCGGGACAAGGGGAGACCCAGTACTTC. The whole variable domain, remainder taken from reference TRBV25-1 and TRBJ2-5, is EADIYQTPRYLVIGTGKKITLECSQTMGHDKMYWYQQDPGMELHLIHYSYGVNSTEKGDLSSESTVSRIRTEHFPLTLESARPSHTSQYLCASSDPGQGETQYFGPGTRLLVL.

The chain uses TRBV29-1 and TRBJ2-1; perhaps TRBD2 as D (7 bases). Germline V gene lookup returns CDR1 SQVTM and CDR2 ANQGSEA. This CDR3 has 14 amino acids. Trimming took 7 bases from V and 3 from J, leaving 16 bases between them. DNA for the CDR3: TGCAGCGGGTACCGGGGGGCAAGCTACAATGAGCAGTTCTTC. Translated, it gives CSGYRGASYNEQFF.

The rearrangement uses TRBV11-2 and TRBJ1-5; 7 bases are a match to TRBD1. With 1 base clipped from V and 3 bases from J, the junction kept 3 bases outside the gene matches. CDR3 size: 15 residues. Germline lookup yields CDR1 SGHAT and CDR2 FQNNGV. The CDR3 sequence: CASSLVRGLNQPQHF. The CDR3 DNA is TGTGCCAGCAGCTTAGTGAGGGGGCTCAATCAGCCCCAGCATTTT.

The genes are TRBV4-1 and TRBJ2-1; 10 positions agree with TRBD1. The CDR3 is made up of 16 amino acids. J was trimmed by 4 bases and V by 2 bases; bases with no gene match: 5. Germline assignment: CDR1 MGHRA and CDR2 YSYEKL. The chain's CDR3 is CASSQHLDRGYNEQFF. CDR3 in DNA: TGCGCCAGCAGCCAACATTTGGACAGGGGGTACAATGAGCAGTTCTTC.

V and J are TRBV5-4 and TRBJ2-2, with 12 bases that match TRBD2. CDR1 is SGHNT and CDR2 is YYREEE in the germline V gene (reference sequence). V lost 4 bases, J lost 6 bases, and 4 bases stayed unmatched. The CDR3 is 15 residues long. The CDR3 DNA is TGTGCCAGCAGCCCGACTAGCGGGGGTCCCGGGGAGCTGTTTTTT. Translated, it gives CASSPTSGGPGELFF. Complete variable domain (other parts from reference TRBV5-4 and TRBJ2-2): ETGVTQSPTHLIKTRGQQVTLRCSSQSGHNTVSWYQQALGQGPQFIFQYYREEENGRGNFPPRFSGLQFPNYSSELNVNALELDDSALYLCASSPTSGGPGELFFGEGSRLTVL.